In this sample, the clone carrying this T cell receptor beta chain turned up a few times. Its target is unknown. Use of 60 Vbeta and 13 Jbeta primers characterized the PCR. Sequenced by immunoSEQ multiplex PCR; TCRdb stores in-frame clones only, minus some. The table records roughly 110,000 clones, around 77% of them present only once. The data belong to a study of cytomegalovirus exposure and HLA in healthy donors. On the study more broadly: In an early release, HLA-typed donors contributed some 88 million unique TCR sequences. The study placed 70% to 90% of its approximately 400 genotyped donors in the Caucasian-associated ancestry cluster.

General observations from the study: Researchers reportedly found TCR beta sequences accurately predicted most subjects' HLA-A and HLA-B alleles. Researchers reported in a later analysis that a missense DCLRE1C variant was tied to TCR beta V- and J-gene trimming.

V lost 1 base, J lost 1 base, and 7 bases stayed unmatched. The CDR3 is 16 amino acids. The V gene's germline CDR1 is MNHNS and CDR2 SASEGT. This receptor was obtained from a man aged 35 to 55 in good health and CMV-seropositive. The V call is TRBV6-1, the J call TRBJ2-7, with 7 bases matching TRBD2. The sequenced material came from PBMCs. DNA of the CDR3: TGTGCCAGCAGTGAAGAAGGTAGGGGAGGGTCCTACGAGCAGTACTTC. Residues: CASSEEGRGGSYEQYF.